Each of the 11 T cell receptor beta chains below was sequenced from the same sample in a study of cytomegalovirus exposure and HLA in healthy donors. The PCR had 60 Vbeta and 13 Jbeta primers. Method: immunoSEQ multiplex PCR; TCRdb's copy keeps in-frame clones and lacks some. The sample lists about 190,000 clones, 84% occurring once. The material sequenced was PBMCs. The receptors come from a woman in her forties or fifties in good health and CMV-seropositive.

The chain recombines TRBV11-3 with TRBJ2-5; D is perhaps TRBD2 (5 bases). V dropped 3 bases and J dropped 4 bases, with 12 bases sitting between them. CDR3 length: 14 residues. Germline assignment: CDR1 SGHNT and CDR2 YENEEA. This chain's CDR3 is CASSLSGVSETQYF. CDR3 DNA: TGTGCCAGCAGCTTGTCCGGGGTATCAGAGACCCAGTACTTC. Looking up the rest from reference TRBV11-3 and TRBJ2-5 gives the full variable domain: EAGVVQSPRYKIIEKKQPVAFWCNPISGHNTLYWYLQNLGQGPELLIRYENEEAVDDSQLPKDRFSAERLKGVDSTLKIQPAELGDSAVYLCASSLSGVSETQYFGPGTRLLVL.

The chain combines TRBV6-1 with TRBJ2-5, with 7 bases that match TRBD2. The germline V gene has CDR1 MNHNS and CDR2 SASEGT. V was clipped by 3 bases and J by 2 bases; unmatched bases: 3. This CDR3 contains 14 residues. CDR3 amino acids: CASSDTSAQETQYF. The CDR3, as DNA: TGTGCCAGCAGTGACACTAGCGCACAAGAGACCCAGTACTTC.

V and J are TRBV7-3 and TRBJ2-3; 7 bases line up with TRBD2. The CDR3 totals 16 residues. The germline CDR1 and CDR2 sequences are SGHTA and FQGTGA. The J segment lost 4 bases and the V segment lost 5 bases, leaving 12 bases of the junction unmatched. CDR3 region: CASSLFPGGDSDTQYF. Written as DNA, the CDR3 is TGTGCCAGCAGCCTCTTCCCGGGGGGAGATTCAGATACGCAGTATTTT.

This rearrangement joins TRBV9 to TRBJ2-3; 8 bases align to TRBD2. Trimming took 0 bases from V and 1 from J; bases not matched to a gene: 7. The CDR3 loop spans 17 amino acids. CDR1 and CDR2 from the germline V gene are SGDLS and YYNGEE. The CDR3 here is CASSVGLASLGTDTQYF. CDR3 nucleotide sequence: TGTGCCAGCAGCGTAGGACTAGCGAGTTTGGGCACAGATACGCAGTATTTT.

The CDR3 DNA follows: TGTGCCAGCAGCGAGACCGGGACACAGAATCAGCCCCAGCATTTT. This translates into CASSETGTQNQPQHF. V usage is TRBV9 and J usage is TRBJ1-5; D possibly corresponds to TRBD1 (6 bases). Trimming pared 3 bases from V and 4 bases from J, leaving 14 bases between. Germline loops: CDR1 SGDLS, CDR2 YYNGEE. The CDR3 consists of 15 residues. Full variable domain (missing parts from reference TRBV9 and TRBJ1-5): DSGVTQTPKHLITATGQRVTLRCSPRSGDLSVYWYQQSLDQGLQFLIQYYNGEERAKGNILERFSAQQFPDLHSELNLSSLELGDSALYFCASSETGTQNQPQHFGDGTRLSIL.

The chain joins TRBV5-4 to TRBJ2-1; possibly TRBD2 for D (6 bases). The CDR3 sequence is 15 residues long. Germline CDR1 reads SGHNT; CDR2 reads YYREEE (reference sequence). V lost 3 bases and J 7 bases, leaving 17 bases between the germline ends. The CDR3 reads CASSSYLDGRNEQFF. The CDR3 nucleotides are TGTGCCAGCAGCTCCTATCTGGATGGGAGGAATGAGCAGTTCTTC.

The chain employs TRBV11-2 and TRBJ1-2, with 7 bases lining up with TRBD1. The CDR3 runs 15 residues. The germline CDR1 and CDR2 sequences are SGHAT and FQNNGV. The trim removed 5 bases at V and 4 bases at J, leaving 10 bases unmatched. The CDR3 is CASSQRDRVGYGYTF. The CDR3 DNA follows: TGTGCCAGCAGCCAGCGAGACAGGGTCGGCTATGGCTACACCTTC.

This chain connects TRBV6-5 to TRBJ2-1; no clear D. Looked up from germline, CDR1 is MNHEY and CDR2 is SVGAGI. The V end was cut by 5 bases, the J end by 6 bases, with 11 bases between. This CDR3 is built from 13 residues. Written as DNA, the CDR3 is TGTGCCAGCAGTCGAGAGTTCGTCAATGAGCAGTTCTTC. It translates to CASSREFVNEQFF.

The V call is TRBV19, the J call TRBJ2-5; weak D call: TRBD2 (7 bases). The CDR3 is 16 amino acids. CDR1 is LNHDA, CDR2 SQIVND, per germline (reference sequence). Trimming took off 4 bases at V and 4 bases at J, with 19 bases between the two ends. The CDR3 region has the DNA TGTGCCAGTAGTAGGACGGGGGGCAGGCAGGCAGAGACCCAGTACTTC. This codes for CASSRTGGRQAETQYF.

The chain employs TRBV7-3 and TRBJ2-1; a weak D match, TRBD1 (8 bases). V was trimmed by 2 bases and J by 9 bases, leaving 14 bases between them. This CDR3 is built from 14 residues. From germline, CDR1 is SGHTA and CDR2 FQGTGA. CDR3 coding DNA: TGTGCCAGCAGCTTACTACAGGGGGGGAGTGAGCAGTTCTTC. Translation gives CASSLLQGGSEQFF.

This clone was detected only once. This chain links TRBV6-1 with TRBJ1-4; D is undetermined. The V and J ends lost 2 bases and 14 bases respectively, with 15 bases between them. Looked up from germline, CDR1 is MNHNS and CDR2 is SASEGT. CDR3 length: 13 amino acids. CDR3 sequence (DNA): TGTGCCAGCAGTGAAAGCCCTTCCTATTCGCTGTTTTTT. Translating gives CASSESPSYSLFF.